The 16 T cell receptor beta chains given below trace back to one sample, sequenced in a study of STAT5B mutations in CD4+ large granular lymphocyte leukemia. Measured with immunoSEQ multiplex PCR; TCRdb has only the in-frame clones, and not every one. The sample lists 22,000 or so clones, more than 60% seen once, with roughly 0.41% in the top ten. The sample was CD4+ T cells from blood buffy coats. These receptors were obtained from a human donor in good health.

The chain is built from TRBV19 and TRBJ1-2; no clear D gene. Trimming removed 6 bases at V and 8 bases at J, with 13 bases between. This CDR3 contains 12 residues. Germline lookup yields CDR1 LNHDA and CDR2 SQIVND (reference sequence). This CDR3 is CASSLSLGGYTF. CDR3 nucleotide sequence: TGTGCCAGTAGCCTCTCCCTCGGGGGCTACACCTTC.

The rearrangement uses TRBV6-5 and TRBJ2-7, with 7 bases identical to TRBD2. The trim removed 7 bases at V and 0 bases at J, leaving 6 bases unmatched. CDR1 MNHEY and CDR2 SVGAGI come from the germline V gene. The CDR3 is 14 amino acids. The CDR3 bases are TGTGCCAGCACCGCTAGCGGAATCTCCTACGAGCAGTACTTC. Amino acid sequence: CASTASGISYEQYF.

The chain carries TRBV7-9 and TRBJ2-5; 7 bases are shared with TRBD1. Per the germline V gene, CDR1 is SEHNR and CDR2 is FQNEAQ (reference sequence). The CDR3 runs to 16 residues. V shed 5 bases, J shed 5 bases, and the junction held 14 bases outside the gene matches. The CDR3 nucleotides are TGTGCCAGCAGCCCGAACTACAGGGGACGCGGGGAGACCCAGTACTTC. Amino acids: CASSPNYRGRGETQYF.

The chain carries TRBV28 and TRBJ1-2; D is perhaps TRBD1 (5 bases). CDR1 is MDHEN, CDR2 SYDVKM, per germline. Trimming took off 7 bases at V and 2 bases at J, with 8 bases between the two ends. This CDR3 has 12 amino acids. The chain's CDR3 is CASTDTNYGYTF. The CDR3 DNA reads TGTGCCAGCACGGACACCAACTATGGCTACACCTTC.

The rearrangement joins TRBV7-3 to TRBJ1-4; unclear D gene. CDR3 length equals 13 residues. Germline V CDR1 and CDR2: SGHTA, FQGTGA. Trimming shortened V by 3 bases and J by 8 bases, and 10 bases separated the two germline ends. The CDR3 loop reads CASSFRPGEKLFF. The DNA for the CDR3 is TGTGCCAGCAGCTTCCGACCCGGGGAAAAACTGTTTTTT. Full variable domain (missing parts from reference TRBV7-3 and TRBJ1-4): GAGVSQTPSNKVTEKGKYVELRCDPISGHTALYWYRQSLGQGPEFLIYFQGTGAADDSGLPNDRFFAVRPEGSVSTLKIQRTERGDSAVYLCASSFRPGEKLFFGSGTQLSVL.

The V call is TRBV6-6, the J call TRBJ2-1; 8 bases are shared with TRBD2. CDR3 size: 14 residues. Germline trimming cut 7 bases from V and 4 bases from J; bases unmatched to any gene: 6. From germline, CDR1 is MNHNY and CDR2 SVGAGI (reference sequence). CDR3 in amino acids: CASTSAGGYNEQFF. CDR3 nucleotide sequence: TGTGCCAGCACCTCTGCGGGGGGATACAATGAGCAGTTCTTC.

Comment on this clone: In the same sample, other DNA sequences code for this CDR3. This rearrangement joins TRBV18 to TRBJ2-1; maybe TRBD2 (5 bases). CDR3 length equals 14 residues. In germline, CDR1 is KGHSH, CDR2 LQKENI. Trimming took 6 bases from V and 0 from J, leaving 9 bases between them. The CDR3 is CASSRASSYNEQFF. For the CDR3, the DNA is TGTGCCAGCTCGAGGGCGAGCTCCTACAATGAGCAGTTCTTC.

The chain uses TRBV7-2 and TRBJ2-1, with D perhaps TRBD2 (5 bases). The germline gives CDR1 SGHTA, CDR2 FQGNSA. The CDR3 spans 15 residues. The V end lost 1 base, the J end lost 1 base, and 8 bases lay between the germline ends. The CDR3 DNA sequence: TGTGCCAGCAGCTTAGGTGGGAGATCCTACAATGAGCAGTTCTTC. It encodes CASSLGGRSYNEQFF.

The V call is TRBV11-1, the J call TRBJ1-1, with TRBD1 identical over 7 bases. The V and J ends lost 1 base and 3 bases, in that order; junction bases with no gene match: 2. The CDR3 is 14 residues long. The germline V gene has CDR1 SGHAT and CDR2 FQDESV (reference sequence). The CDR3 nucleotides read TGTGCCAGCAGCTTAGTAGACAGGGACACTGAAGCTTTCTTT. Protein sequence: CASSLVDRDTEAFF.

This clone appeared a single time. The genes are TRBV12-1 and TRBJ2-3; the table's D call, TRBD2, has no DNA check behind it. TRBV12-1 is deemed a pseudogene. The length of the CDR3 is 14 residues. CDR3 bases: TGTGCCAGCAGCTTGGGTGGACTGGCAGATACGCAGTATTTT. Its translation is CASSLGGLADTQYF.

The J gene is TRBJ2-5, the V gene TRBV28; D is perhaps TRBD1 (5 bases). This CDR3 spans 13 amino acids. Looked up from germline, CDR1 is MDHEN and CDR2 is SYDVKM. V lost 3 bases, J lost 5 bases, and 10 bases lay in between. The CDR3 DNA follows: TGTGCCAGCAGTTTGGGGCGAAGGGAGACCCAGTACTTC. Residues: CASSLGRRETQYF.

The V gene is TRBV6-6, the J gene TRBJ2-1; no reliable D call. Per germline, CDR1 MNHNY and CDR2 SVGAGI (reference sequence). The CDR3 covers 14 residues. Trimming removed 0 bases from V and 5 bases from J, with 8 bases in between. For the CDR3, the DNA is TGTGCCAGCAGTTACTCCCGACACGACAATGAGCAGTTCTTC. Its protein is CASSYSRHDNEQFF.

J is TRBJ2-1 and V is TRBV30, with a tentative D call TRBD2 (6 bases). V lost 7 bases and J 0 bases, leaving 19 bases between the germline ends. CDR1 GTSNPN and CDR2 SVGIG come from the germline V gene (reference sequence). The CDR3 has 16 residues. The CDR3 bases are TGTGCCTCCTTCGTGGCGGGGACGAGCTCCTACAATGAGCAGTTCTTC. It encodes CASFVAGTSSYNEQFF. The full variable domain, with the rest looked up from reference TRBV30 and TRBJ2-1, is SQTIHQWPATLVQPVGSPLSLECTVEGTSNPNLYWYRQAAGRGLQLLFYSVGIGQISSEVPQNLSASRPQDRQFILSSKKLLLSDSGFYLCASFVAGTSSYNEQFFGPGTRLTVL.

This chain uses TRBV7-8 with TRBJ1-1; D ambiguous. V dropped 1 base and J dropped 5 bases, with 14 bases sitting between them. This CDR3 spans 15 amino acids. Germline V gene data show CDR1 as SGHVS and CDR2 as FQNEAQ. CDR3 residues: CASSLGLARTTEAFF. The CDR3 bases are TGTGCCAGCAGCTTAGGTCTTGCGAGGACGACTGAAGCTTTCTTT.

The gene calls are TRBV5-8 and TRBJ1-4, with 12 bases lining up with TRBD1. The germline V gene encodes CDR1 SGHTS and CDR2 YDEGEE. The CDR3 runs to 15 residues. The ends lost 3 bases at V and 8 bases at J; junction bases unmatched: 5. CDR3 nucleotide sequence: TGTGCCAGCAGCTGGGGGACAGGGGGCGGCGAAAAACTGTTTTTT. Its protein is CASSWGTGGGEKLFF.

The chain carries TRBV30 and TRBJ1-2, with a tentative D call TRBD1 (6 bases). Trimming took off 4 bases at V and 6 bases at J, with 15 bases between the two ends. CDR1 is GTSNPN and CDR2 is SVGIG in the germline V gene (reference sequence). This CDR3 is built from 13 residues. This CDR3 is CAWTGDPRDGYTF. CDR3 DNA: TGTGCCTGGACAGGGGACCCCAGGGATGGCTACACCTTC.